This entry is about one T cell receptor beta chain. What it binds is not known. This may stem from a read error, because a much larger clone lies one nucleotide away. This record belongs to a study of T cells in Graves' hyperthyroidism and ophthalmopathy. Study-level information: Staff took peripheral blood when the initial diagnosis was made, before any treatment began.

General study findings and limits: Blood also carried most thyroid clonotypes expanded above 0.001. Ophthalmopathy was told apart from stable hyperthyroidism by a 13 V-J model.

These patients, aged 18 to 65, had recently diagnosed hyperthyroidism lasting under 2 months. Looked up from germline, CDR1 is MNHNS and CDR2 is SASEGT. The CDR3 extends over 14 amino acids. There were TCR beta CDR3 regions amplified from RNA transcripts. Primed by the HTBI set, a first-round RT-PCR was run on the TCR CDR3. TCRdb ran MiXCR on the multiplex PCR reads and lists one entry per CDR3 protein. Counted here are about 360,000 distinct CDR3 sequences, around a quarter occurring once; the ten biggest clones make up around 79%. The sequenced sample consisted of blood. This sequence was found in a man aged 45-65 years with Graves' hyperthyroidism. V is TRBV6-1 and J is TRBJ1-5; D unresolved. The CDR3 sequence is CASSVASGNQLQHF. The DNA of the CDR3 is TGTGCCAGCAGTGTAGCCTCCGGGAATCAGCTCCAGCATTTT.